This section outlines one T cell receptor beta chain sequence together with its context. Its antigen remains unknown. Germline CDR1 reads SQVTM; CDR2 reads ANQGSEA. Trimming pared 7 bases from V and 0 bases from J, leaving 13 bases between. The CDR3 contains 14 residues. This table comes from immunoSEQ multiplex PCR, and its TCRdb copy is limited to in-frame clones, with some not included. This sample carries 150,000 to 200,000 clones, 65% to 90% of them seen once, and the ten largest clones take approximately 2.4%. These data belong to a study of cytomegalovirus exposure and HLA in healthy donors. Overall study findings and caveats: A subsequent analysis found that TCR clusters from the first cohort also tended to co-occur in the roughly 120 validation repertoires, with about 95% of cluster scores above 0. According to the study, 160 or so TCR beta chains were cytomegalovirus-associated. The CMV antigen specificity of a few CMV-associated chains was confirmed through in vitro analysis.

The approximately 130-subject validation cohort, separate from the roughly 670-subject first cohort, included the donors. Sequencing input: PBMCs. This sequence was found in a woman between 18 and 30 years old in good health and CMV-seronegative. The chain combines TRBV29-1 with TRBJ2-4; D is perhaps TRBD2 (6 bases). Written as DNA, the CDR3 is TGCAGCGCTGCCTCCGGGGGAGCCAAAAACATTCAGTACTTC. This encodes CSAASGGAKNIQYF.